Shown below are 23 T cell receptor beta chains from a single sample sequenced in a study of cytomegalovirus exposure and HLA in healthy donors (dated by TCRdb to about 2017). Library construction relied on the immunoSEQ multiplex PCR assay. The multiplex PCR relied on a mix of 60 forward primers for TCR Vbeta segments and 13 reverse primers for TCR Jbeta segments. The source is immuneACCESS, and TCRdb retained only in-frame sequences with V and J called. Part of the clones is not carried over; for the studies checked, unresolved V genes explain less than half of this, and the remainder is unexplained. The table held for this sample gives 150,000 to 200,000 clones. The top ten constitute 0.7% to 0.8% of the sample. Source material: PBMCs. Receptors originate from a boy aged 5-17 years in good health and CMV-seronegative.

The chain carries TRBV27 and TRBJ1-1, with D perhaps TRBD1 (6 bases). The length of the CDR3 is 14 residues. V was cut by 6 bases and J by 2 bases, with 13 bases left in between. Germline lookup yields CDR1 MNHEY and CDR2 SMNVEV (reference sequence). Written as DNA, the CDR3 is TGTGCCAGCAGCTTCCGAGGGGGAAACACTGAAGCTTTCTTT. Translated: CASSFRGGNTEAFF.

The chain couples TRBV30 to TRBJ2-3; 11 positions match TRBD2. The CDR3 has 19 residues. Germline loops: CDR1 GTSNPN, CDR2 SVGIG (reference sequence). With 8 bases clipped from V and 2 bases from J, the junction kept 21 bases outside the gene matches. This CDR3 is CAGAMGLAGGQTNTDTQYF. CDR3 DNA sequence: TGTGCCGGGGCCATGGGGCTAGCGGGGGGCCAAACTAACACAGATACGCAGTATTTT.

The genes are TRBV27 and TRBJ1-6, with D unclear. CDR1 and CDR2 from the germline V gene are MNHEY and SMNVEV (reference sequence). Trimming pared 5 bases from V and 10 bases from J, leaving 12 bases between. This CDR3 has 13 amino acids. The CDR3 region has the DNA TGTGCCAGCAGTAACTACCGGGAGTCACCCCTCCACTTT. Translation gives CASSNYRESPLHF.

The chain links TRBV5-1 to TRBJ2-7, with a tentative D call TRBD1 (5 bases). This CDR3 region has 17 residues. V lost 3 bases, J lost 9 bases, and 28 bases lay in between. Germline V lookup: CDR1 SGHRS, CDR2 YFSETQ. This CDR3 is CASSSTSAGAGLRVQYF. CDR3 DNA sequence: TGCGCCAGCAGCTCCACGTCGGCTGGGGCAGGCCTACGGGTGCAGTACTTC.

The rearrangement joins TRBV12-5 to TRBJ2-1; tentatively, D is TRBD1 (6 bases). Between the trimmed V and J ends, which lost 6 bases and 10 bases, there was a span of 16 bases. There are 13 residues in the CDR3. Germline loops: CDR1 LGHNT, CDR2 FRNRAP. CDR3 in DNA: TGTGCTAGTGGGGGGGCAAGGGGCGGCGAGCAGTTCTTC. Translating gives CASGGARGGEQFF. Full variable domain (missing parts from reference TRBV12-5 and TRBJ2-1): DARVTQTPRHKVTEMGQEVTMRCQPILGHNTVFWYRQTMMQGLELLAYFRNRAPLDDSGMPKDRFSAEMPDATLATLKIQPSEPRDSAVYFCASGGARGGEQFFGPGTRLTVL.

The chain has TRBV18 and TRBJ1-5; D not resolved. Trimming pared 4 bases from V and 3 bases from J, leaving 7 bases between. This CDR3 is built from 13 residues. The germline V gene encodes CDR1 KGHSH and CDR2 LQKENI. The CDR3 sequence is CASSREANQPQHF. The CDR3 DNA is TGTGCCAGCTCACGGGAGGCCAATCAGCCCCAGCATTTT.

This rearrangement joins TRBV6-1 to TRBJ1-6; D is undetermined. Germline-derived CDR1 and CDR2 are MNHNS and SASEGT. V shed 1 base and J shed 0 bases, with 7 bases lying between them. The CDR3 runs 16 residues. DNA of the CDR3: TGTGCCAGCAGTGAAGATGCCAGCTCCTATAATTCACCCCTCCACTTT. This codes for CASSEDASSYNSPLHF.

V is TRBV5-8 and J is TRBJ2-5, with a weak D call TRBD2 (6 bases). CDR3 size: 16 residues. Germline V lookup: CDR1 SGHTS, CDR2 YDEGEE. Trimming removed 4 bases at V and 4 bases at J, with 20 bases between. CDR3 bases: TGTGCCAGCAGCCAAGGGTGGCGGGGAGGTGCAGAGACCCAGTACTTC. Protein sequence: CASSQGWRGGAETQYF.

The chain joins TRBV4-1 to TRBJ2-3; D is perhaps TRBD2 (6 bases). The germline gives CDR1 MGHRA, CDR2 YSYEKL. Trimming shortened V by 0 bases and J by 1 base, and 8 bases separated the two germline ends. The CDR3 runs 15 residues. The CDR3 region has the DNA TGCGCCAGCAGCCAAGACGCGGGGCGCACAGATACGCAGTATTTT. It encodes CASSQDAGRTDTQYF.

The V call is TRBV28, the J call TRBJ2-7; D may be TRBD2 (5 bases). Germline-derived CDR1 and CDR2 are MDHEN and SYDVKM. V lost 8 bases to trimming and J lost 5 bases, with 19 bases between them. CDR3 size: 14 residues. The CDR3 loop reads CASGPTRTSHEQYF. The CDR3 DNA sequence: TGTGCCAGCGGTCCCACCCGAACTAGTCACGAGCAGTACTTC.

In DNA, the CDR3 is TGTGCCAGCAGCTTAGGTTCGGGGGGGATAAGAAATGAGCAGTTCTTC. It encodes CASSLGSGGIRNEQFF. The V gene is TRBV7-9, the J gene TRBJ2-1, with 8 bases lining up with TRBD2. Germline V lookup: CDR1 SEHNR, CDR2 FQNEAQ (reference sequence). The CDR3 contains 16 residues. V gave up 1 base and J gave up 7 bases; unmatched junction bases: 9. The full variable domain, completed using reference TRBV7-9 and TRBJ2-1, is DTGVSQNPRHKITKRGQNVTFRCDPISEHNRLYWYRQTLGQGPEFLTYFQNEAQLEKSRLLSDRFSAERPKGSFSTLEIQRTEQGDSAMYLCASSLGSGGIRNEQFFGPGTRLTVL.

CDR3 in amino acids: CASSEPAGEINTGELFF. The CDR3 nucleotides are TGTGCCAGCAGCGAACCTGCAGGGGAAATAAACACCGGGGAGCTGTTTTTT. The rearrangement joins TRBV7-9 to TRBJ2-2; TRBD1 is a possible D gene (6 bases). V gave up 5 bases and J gave up 2 bases, with 18 bases separating them. Looked up from germline, CDR1 is SEHNR and CDR2 is FQNEAQ (reference sequence). The CDR3 has 17 amino acids.

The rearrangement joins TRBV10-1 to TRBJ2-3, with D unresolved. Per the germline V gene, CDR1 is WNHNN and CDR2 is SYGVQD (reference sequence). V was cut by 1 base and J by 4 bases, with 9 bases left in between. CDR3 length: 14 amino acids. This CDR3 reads CASSEFGFSDTQYF. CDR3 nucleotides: TGCGCCAGCAGTGAGTTTGGCTTCTCAGATACGCAGTATTTT.

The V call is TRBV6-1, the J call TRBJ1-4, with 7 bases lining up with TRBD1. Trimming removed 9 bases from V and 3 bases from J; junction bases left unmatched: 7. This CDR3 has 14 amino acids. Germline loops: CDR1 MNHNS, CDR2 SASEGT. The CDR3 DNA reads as TGTGCCAGTAGAAGAACAGGGGCTAATGAAAAACTGTTTTTT. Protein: CASRRTGANEKLFF.

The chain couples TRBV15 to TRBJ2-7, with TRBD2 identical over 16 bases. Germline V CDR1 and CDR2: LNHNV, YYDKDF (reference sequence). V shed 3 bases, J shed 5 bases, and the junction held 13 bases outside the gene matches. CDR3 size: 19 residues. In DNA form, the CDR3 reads TGTGCCACCAGCAGTCCTTCGGGACTAGCGGGGGGGTTGAAGAACGAGCAGTACTTC. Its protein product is CATSSPSGLAGGLKNEQYF.

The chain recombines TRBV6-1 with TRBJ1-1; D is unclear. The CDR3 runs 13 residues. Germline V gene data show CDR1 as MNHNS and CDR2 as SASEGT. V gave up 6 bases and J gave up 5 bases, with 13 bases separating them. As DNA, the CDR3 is TGTGCCAGCAGCCCCGTAGGAGTAACTGAAGCTTTCTTT. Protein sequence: CASSPVGVTEAFF.

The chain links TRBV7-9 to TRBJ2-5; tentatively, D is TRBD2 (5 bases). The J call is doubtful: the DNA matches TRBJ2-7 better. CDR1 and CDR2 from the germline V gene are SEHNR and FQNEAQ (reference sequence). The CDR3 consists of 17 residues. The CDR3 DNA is TGTGCCAGCAGCTTATTGGGAGAAGGCACACTAAAGGGCGAGCAGTACTTC. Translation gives CASSLLGEGTLKGEQYF.

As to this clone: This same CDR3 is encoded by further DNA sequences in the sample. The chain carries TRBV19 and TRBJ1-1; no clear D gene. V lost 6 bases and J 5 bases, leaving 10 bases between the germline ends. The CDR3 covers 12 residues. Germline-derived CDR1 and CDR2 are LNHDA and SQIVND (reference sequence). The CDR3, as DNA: TGTGCCAGTAGCTACTCCTCTACTGAAGCTTTCTTT. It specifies CASSYSSTEAFF.

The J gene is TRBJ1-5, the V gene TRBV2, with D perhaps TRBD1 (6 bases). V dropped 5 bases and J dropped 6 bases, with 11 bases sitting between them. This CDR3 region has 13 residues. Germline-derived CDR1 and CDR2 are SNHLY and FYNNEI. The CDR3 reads CASSYRDGQPQHF. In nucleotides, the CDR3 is TGTGCCAGCAGTTACAGGGATGGTCAGCCCCAGCATTTT.

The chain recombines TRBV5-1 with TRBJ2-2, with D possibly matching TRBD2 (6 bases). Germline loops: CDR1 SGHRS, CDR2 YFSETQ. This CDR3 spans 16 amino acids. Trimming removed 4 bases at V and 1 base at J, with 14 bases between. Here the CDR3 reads CASSPGWRGNTGELFF. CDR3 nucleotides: TGCGCCAGCAGCCCAGGCTGGAGGGGGAACACCGGGGAGCTGTTTTTT.

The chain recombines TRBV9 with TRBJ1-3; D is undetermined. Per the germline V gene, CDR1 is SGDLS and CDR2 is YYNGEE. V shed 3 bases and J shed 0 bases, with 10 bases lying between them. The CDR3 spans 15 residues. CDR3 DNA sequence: TGTGCCAGCAGCGCTTCCGGAGCCTCTGGAAACACCATATATTTT. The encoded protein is CASSASGASGNTIYF. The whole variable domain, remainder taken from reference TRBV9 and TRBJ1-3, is DSGVTQTPKHLITATGQRVTLRCSPRSGDLSVYWYQQSLDQGLQFLIQYYNGEERAKGNILERFSAQQFPDLHSELNLSSLELGDSALYFCASSASGASGNTIYFGEGSWLTVV.

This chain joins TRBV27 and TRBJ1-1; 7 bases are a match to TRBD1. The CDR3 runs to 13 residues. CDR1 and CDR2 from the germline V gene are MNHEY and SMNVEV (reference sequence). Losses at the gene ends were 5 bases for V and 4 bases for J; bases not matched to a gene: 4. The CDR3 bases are TGTGCCAGCAGTCCCAGGGACAGCACTGAAGCTTTCTTT. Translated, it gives CASSPRDSTEAFF.

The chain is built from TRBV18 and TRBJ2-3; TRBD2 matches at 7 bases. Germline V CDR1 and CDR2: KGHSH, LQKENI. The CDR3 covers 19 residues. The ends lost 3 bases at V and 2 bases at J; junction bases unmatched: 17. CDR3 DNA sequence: TGTGCCAGCTCACCCCCCCTGGAAATTCAGCGGGGAGTCACAGATACGCAGTATTTT. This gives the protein CASSPPLEIQRGVTDTQYF.